This T cell receptor beta chain stems from a study of CD8 T cells in Susac syndrome. Sequencing of TCR beta was carried out in blood CD8+ and CD4+ T cells. Random hexamers were used to reverse transcribe the RNA input (about 0.5 to 1 ug). The method of amplification for TCR beta CDR3 was immunoSEQ multiplex PCR, covering 54 Vbeta and 13 Jbeta. TCRdb itself ran the immunoSEQ multiplex PCR reads through MiXCR, one entry per CDR3 protein. The table shows roughly 170,000 distinct CDR3 sequences, with about 94% occurring only once. V lost 5 bases to trimming and J lost 5 bases, with 16 bases between them. The CDR3 extends over 15 amino acids. Per the germline V gene, CDR1 is SGHRS and CDR2 is YFSETQ.

The source of this sequence is a human donor with multiple sclerosis. Sequenced: CD4+ T cells from PBMCs. The chain uses TRBV5-1 and TRBJ1-4, with unresolved D. The CDR3: CASSDSAGGNEKLFF. The DNA of the CDR3 is TGCGCCAGCAGTGACTCGGCGGGTGGGAATGAAAAACTGTTTTTT. Drawing the rest from reference TRBV5-1 and TRBJ1-4, the complete variable domain is KAGVTQTPRYLIKTRGQQVTLSCSPISGHRSVSWYQQTPGQGLQFLFEYFSETQRNKGNFPGRFSGRQFSNSRSEMNVSTLELGDSALYLCASSDSAGGNEKLFFGSGTQLSVL.